This TCR beta chain is drawn from a study of T and B cells in COVID-19 patients. TRB rearrangements were amplified by multiplex PCR with BIOMED2 TRB-A/B primers. TCRdb used MiXCR to reprocess the multiplex PCR reads, holding one entry per CDR3 protein. The table shows approximately 17,000 distinct CDR3 sequences, with about a quarter occurring only once. Per germline, CDR1 SGHTA and CDR2 FQGNSA. The length of the CDR3 is 13 residues. J lost 5 bases, V lost 2 bases, and 2 bases had no gene match. TRB was amplified from about 260-540 ng of blood genomic DNA. Sequenced input: blood. The clonotype originates from a human donor who had recovered from COVID-19. The V gene is TRBV7-2, the J gene TRBJ2-7; 8 nucleotides agree with TRBD2. The CDR3 region is CASSLIGRDEQYF. In nucleotides, the CDR3 is TGTGCCAGCAGCTTAATCGGGAGGGACGAGCAGTACTTC.